This T cell receptor (beta chain) was sequenced during a study of blood T cell repertoires in COVID-19. Background on the study: PBMCs, B-cell-depleted T cells, or T cells provided the cDNA or gDNA that made up the material.

Everyone who took part was about 18 to 90 years old, and they came from about two dozen US areas. Participants' own reports of clinical history determined their cohort assignment. The study counted Cohort 3 donors as recovered given two negative PCRs, clearance, or symptom resolution. The table came from immunoSEQ multiplex PCR; TCRdb's copy has only in-frame clones and leaves some out. Found here are under 250,000 clones, 70% to 85% of them singletons; the top ten hold 3% to 3.5%. Sequencing input: PBMCs or T cells enriched from blood (not recorded which). The sequence was collected from a woman aged 55 to 70 who had recovered from COVID-19.

CDR3 residues: CASSMTVGTGPIANYGYTF. The CDR3 DNA is TGTGCCAGCAGCATGACGGTTGGGACAGGGCCTATAGCTAACTATGGCTACACCTTC. This chain links TRBV7-2 with TRBJ1-2; 9 bases are shared with TRBD1. Germline V gives CDR1 SGHTA, CDR2 FQGNSA. This CDR3 contains 19 residues. The V segment lost 5 bases and the J segment 0 bases; nucleotides outside the gene matches: 16.